These 8 T cell receptor beta chains were sequenced from one sample in a study of T cells after yellow fever vaccination. TCRdb re-called the 5' RACE reads with MiXCR, one entry per CDR3 protein. The sample lists a few hundred thousand distinct CDR3 sequences, approximately 10% occurring once. The sample was CD4+ T cells sorted from PBMCs, taken 5 days after the yellow fever booster vaccination. These receptors came from a man in his late teens or twenties who received the YFV17D yellow fever vaccine.

This sequence joins TRBV18 and TRBJ1-1, with 8 bases fitting TRBD1. Unmatched junction bases numbered 2, after V lost 4 bases and J lost 7 bases. The length of the CDR3 is 12 residues. Germline V gene lookup returns CDR1 KGHSH and CDR2 LQKENI. This CDR3 is CASSRTGLEAFF. Written as DNA, the CDR3 is TGTGCCAGCTCACGGACAGGGCTTGAAGCTTTCTTT.

This clonotype was seen only a few times. The V and J genes are TRBV24-1 and TRBJ2-3, with TRBD1 matching 10 bases. This CDR3 is 13 amino acids long. The V gene end was trimmed by 10 bases and the J gene end by 5 bases; junction bases not matched to a gene: 5. Germline V gives CDR1 KGHDR, CDR2 SFDVKD. Written as DNA, the CDR3 is TGTGCCACTAAGACAGGGGGCGGAGATACGCAGTATTTT. Translating gives CATKTGGGDTQYF.

This clonotype was seen many times. V usage is TRBV4-1 and J usage is TRBJ2-3; 8 nucleotides line up with TRBD1. Germline V CDR1 and CDR2: MGHRA, YSYEKL. The CDR3 has 17 residues. With 0 bases clipped from V and 4 bases from J, the junction kept 9 bases outside the gene matches. Here the CDR3 DNA reads TGCGCCAGCAGCCAAGATAAAGGACAGGGAGTACCAGATACGCAGTATTTT. It is translated as CASSQDKGQGVPDTQYF.

The rearrangement uses TRBV4-3 and TRBJ2-2, with no clear D. This CDR3 has 16 residues. Germline-derived CDR1 and CDR2 are LGHNA and YSLEER. Trimming took off 1 base at V and 3 bases at J, with 12 bases between the two ends. DNA of the CDR3: TGCGCCAGCAGCCAAGTCACTGGGTCTGACACCGGGGAGCTGTTTTTT. This translates into CASSQVTGSDTGELFF.

This clonotype occurred many times. One end of the junction does not line up with germline, which may come from a read error. This sequence joins TRBV3-1 and TRBJ1-2; D gene ambiguous. The CDR3 is 13 amino acids. Germline assignment: CDR1 LGHDT and CDR2 YNNKEL (reference sequence). CDR3 in amino acids: CASSQDPGYGYTF. In DNA, the CDR3 is TGCGCCAGCAGCCAAGATCCCGGCTATGGCTACACCTTC.

This clonotype was counted ten times or more. The chain combines TRBV7-2 with TRBJ2-3, with D uncertain. The germline V gene encodes CDR1 SGHTA and CDR2 FQGNSA. The germline V and J ends were trimmed by 7 bases and 5 bases, with 13 bases remaining between them. The CDR3 spans 13 residues. In nucleotides, the CDR3 is TGTGCCAGCACCCCCGGCGGCGGAGATACGCAGTATTTT. Amino acids: CASTPGGGDTQYF.

The rearrangement joins TRBV27 to TRBJ1-2; unclear D gene. V lost 0 bases and J 3 bases, leaving 11 bases between the germline ends. The length of the CDR3 is 15 residues. Germline-derived CDR1 and CDR2 are MNHEY and SMNVEV (reference sequence). DNA for the CDR3: TGTGCCAGCAGTTTATCCCCTAGGTGGGACTATGGCTACACCTTC. As protein: CASSLSPRWDYGYTF.

This clonotype turned up a few times. This chain links TRBV4-2 with TRBJ2-3, with 10 bases lining up with TRBD2. Trimming at V came to 4 bases and at J to 3 bases, leaving 7 bases not matched to a gene. Germline V CDR1 and CDR2: LGHNA, YNFKEQ. This CDR3 contains 16 residues. CDR3 DNA sequence: TGTGCCAGCAGCCTTAGCGGGGGGACGAGGACAGATACGCAGTATTTT. This sequence encodes CASSLSGGTRTDTQYF.